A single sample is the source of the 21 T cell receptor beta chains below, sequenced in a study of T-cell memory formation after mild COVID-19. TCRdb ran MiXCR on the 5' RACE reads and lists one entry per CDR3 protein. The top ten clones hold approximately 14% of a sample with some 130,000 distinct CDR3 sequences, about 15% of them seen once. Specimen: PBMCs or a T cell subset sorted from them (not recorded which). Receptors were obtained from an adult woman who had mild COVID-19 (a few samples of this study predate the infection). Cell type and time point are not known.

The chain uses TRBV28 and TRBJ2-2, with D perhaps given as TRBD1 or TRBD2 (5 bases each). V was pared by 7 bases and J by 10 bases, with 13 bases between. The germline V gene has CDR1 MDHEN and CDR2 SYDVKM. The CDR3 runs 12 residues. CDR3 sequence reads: CASKERGEELFF. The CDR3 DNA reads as TGTGCCAGCAAGGAACGAGGGGAGGAGCTGTTTTTT.

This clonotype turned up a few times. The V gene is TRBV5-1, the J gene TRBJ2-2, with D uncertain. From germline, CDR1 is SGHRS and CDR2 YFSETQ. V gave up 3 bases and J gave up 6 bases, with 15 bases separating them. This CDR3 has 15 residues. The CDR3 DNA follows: TGCGCCAGCAGCTCCGACGGAATGACTGCCGGGGAGCTGTTTTTT. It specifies CASSSDGMTAGELFF.

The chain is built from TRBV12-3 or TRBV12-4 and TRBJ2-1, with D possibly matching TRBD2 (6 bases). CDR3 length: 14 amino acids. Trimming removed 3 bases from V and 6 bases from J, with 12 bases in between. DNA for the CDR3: TGTGCCAGCAGTTTTTTAGGAGCGGGCAATGAGCAGTTCTTC. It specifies CASSFLGAGNEQFF.

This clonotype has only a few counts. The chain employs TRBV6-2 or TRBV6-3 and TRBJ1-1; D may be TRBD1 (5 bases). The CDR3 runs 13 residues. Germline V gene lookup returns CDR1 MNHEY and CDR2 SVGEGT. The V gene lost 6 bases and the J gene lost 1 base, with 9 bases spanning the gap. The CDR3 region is CASRAGQNTEAFF. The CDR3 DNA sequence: TGTGCCAGCAGGGCGGGGCAGAACACTGAAGCTTTCTTT.

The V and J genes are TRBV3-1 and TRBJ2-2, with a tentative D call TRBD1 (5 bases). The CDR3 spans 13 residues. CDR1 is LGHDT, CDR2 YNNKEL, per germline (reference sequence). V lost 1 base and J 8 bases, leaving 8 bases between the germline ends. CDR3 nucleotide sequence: TGTGCCAGCAGCCAAGGGGGCGCGGGGGAGCTGTTTTTT. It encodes CASSQGGAGELFF.

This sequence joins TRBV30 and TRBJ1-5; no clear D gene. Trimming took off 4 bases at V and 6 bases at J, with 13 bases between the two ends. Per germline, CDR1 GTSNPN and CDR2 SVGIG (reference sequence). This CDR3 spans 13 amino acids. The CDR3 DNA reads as TGTGCCTGGAAAGTGAAGGGAAGTCAGCCCCAGCATTTT. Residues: CAWKVKGSQPQHF.

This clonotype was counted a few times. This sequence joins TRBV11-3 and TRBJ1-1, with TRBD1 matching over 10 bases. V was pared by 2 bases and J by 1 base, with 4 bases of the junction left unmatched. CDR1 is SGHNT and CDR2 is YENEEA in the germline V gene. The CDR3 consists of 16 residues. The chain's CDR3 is CASSLPGQGRNTEAFF. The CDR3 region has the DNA TGTGCCAGCAGCTTACCGGGACAGGGGCGGAACACTGAAGCTTTCTTT. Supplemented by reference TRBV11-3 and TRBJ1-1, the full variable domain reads EAGVVQSPRYKIIEKKQPVAFWCNPISGHNTLYWYLQNLGQGPELLIRYENEEAVDDSQLPKDRFSAERLKGVDSTLKIQPAELGDSAVYLCASSLPGQGRNTEAFFGQGTRLTVV.

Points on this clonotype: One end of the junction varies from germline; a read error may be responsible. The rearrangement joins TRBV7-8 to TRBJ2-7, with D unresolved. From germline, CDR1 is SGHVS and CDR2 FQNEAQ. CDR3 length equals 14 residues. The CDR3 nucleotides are TGTGCCAGCCGCTTAGCAGGTCCCTCCTACGAGCAGTACTTC. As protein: CASRLAGPSYEQYF. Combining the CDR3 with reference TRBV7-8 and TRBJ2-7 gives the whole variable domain GAGVSQSPRYKVAKRGQDVALRCDPISGHVSLFWYQQALGQGPEFLTYFQNEAQLDKSGLPSDRFFAERPEGSVSTLKIQRTQQEDSAVYLCASRLAGPSYEQYFGPGTRLTVT.

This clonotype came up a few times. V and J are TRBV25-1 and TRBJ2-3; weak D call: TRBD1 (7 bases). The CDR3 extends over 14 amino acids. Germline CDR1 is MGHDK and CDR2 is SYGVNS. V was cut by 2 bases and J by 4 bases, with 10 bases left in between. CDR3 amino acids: CASSEIRGADTQYF. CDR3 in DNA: TGTGCCAGCAGTGAAATCAGGGGGGCAGATACGCAGTATTTT.

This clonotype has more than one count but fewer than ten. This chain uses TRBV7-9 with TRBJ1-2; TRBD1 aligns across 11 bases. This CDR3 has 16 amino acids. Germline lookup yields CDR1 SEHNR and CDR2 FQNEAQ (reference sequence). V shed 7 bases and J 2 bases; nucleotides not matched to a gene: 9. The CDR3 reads CASNRDRGSSNYGYTF. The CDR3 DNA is TGTGCCAGCAACCGGGACAGGGGGAGTTCGAACTATGGCTACACCTTC.

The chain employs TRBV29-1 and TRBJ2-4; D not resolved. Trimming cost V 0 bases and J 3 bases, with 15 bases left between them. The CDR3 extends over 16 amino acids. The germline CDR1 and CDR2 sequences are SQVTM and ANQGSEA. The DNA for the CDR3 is TGCAGCGTTGAAGAAGGATGGGGATCGGGCAAAAACATTCAGTACTTC. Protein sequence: CSVEEGWGSGKNIQYF.

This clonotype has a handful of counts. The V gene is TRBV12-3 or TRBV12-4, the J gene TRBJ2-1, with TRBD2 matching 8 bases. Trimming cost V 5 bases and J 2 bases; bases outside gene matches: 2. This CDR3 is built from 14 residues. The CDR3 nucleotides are TGTGCCAGCAGTGGGACTAGTCCCTACAATGAGCAGTTCTTC. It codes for CASSGTSPYNEQFF.

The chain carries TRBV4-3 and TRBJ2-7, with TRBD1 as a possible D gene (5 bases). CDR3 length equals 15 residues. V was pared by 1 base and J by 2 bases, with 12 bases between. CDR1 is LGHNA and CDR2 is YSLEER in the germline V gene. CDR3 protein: CASSQGQHPTYEQYF. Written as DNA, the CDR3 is TGCGCCAGCAGCCAAGGACAGCACCCTACCTACGAGCAGTACTTC.

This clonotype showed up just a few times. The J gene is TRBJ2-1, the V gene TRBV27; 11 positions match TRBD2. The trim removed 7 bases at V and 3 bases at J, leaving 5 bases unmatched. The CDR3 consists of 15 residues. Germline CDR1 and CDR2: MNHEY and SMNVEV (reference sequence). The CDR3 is CASKPTSGVYNEQFF. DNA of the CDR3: TGTGCCAGCAAGCCGACTAGCGGGGTCTACAATGAGCAGTTCTTC.

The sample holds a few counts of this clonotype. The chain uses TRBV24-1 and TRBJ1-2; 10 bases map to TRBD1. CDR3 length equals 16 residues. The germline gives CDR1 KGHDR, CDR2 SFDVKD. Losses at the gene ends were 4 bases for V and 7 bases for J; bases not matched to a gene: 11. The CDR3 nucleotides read TGTGCCACCAGTGACTCCGGGACAGGGGACGTTCGTGGCTACACCTTC. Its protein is CATSDSGTGDVRGYTF.

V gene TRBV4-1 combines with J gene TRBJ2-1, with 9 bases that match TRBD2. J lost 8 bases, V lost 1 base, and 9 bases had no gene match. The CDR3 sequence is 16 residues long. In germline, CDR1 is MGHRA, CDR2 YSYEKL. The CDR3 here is CASSQVDSGGQDEQFF. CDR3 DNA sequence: TGCGCCAGCAGCCAAGTTGATAGCGGGGGTCAGGATGAGCAGTTCTTC.

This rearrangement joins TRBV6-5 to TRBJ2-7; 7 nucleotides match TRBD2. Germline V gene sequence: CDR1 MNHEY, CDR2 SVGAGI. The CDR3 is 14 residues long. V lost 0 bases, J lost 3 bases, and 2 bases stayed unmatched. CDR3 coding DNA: TGTGCCAGCAGTTACTCGGGAGGGTACTACGAGCAGTACTTC. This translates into CASSYSGGYYEQYF.

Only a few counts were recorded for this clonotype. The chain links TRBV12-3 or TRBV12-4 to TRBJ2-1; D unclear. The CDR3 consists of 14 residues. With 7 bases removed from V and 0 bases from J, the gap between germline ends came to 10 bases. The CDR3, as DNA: TGTGCCAGCACCGCGAGCAGCTCCTACAATGAGCAGTTCTTC. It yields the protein CASTASSSYNEQFF.

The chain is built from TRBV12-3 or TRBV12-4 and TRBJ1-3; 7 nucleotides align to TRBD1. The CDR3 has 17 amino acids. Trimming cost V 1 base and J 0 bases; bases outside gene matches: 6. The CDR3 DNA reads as TGTGCCAGCAGTTTAGGGTATTCAGGGGGCTCTGGAAACACCATATATTTT. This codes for CASSLGYSGGSGNTIYF.

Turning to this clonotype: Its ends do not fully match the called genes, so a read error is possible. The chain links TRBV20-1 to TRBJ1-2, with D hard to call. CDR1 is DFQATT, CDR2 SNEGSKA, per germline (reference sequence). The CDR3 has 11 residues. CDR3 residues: CSVRTNYGYTF. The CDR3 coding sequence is TGCAGTGTTAGAACTAACTATGGCTACACCTTC.

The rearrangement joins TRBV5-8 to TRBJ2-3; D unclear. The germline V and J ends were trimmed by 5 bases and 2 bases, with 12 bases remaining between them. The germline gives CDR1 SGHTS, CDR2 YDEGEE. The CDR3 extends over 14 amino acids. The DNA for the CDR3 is TGTGCCAGCAGTAACGGACGAGCCACAGATACGCAGTATTTT. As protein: CASSNGRATDTQYF.